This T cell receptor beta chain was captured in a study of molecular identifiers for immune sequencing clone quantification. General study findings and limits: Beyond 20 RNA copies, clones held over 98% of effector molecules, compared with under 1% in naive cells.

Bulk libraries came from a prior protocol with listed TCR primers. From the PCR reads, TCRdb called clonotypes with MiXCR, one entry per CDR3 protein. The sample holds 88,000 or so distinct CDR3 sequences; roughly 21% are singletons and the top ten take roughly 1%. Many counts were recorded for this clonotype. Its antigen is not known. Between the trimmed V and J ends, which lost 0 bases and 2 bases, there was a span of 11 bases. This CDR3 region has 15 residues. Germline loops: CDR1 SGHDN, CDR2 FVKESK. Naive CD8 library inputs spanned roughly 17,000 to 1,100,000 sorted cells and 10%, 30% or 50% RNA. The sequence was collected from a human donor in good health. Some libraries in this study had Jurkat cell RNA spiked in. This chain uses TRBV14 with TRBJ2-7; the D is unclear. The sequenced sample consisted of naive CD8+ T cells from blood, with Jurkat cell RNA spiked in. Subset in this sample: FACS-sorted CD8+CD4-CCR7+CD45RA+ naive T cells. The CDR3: CASSQEAQRAYEQYF. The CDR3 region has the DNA TGTGCCAGCAGCCAAGAGGCCCAACGCGCCTACGAGCAGTACTTC.